The 12 T cell receptor beta chains reported below all come from one sample, sequenced in a study of blood T cells in healthy people across ages (dated by TCRdb to between 2015 and 2017). Libraries came from 5' RACE. Sequencer: Illumina HiSeq 2500. A second PCR of about 6 to 12 cycles was run with a J-beta primer mix and a sample-barcoded 5' primer. The raw public data were reprocessed by TCRdb itself: fastp quality trimming at Q25, MiXCR clonotype calling, in-frame beta chains only. Records with the same CDR3 protein are collapsed into one entry carrying the most frequent genes and DNA. Counted in this sample were just over 800,000 distinct CDR3 sequences; approximately 67% of them appeared once. The top ten constitute roughly 26% of the sample. Input material: blood. Receptors were obtained from a man younger than 45 in good health.

This clonotype has only a few counts. This rearrangement joins TRBV4-3 to TRBJ2-1; 8 nucleotides match TRBD2. Losses at the gene ends were 2 bases for V and 5 bases for J; bases not matched to a gene: 8. Germline lookup yields CDR1 LGHNA and CDR2 YSLEER. CDR3 length: 16 residues. The DNA of the CDR3 is TGCGCCAGCAGCCAATACGGGGGGGCCGTCGACAATGAGCAGTTCTTC. It specifies CASSQYGGAVDNEQFF.

This clonotype has a count of ten or more. The genes are TRBV20-1 and TRBJ1-6; no clear D gene. CDR1 and CDR2 (germline): DFQATT, SNEGSKA (reference sequence). V lost 3 bases, J lost 7 bases, and 13 bases lay in between. CDR3 length: 14 residues. The CDR3 spells CSARTPGSNSPLHF. In DNA, the CDR3 is TGCAGTGCTAGGACCCCGGGGTCCAATTCACCCCTCCACTTT.

This rearrangement joins TRBV29-1 to TRBJ2-5; 7 bases match TRBD1. The J call is in doubt because the DNA end fits TRBJ2-7 better. This CDR3 region has 13 residues. CDR1 SQVTM and CDR2 ANQGSEA come from the germline V gene. Here the CDR3 DNA reads TGCAGCGTCGAACGACAGGGCGCCTACGAGCAGTACTTC. This encodes CSVERQGAYEQYF.

The V call is TRBV10-3, the J call TRBJ2-7; a weak D match, TRBD1 (6 bases). The CDR3 sequence is 14 residues long. The V gene's germline CDR1 is ENHRY and CDR2 SYGVKD. Between the trimmed V and J ends, which lost 7 bases and 3 bases, there was a span of 16 bases. CDR3 residues: CAIKNNRDGYEQYF. CDR3 nucleotide sequence: TGTGCCATCAAGAATAACAGGGACGGCTACGAGCAGTACTTC.

This CDR3 reads CSADGTSGGTSSYEQYF. The DNA of the CDR3 is TGCAGTGCGGACGGGACTAGCGGGGGGACCAGCTCCTACGAGCAGTACTTC. The chain joins TRBV20-1 to TRBJ2-7; 15 positions agree with TRBD2. In germline, CDR1 is DFQATT, CDR2 SNEGSKA (reference sequence). V lost 6 bases, J lost 0 bases, and 9 bases stayed unmatched. The CDR3 spans 17 residues.

This clonotype was recorded a few times. The V call is TRBV20-1, the J call TRBJ1-3; unclear D gene. Germline lookup yields CDR1 DFQATT and CDR2 SNEGSKA (reference sequence). The CDR3 loop spans 13 amino acids. Trimming removed 7 bases at V and 0 bases at J, with 10 bases between. The CDR3 spells CSVHGDSGNTIYF. For the CDR3, the DNA is TGCAGTGTCCACGGGGACTCTGGAAACACCATATATTTT.

This clonotype was seen a handful of times. This chain joins TRBV5-1 and TRBJ1-2; D not resolved. V was cut by 0 bases and J by 5 bases, with 14 bases left in between. Per the germline V gene, CDR1 is SGHRS and CDR2 is YFSETQ. The CDR3 extends over 15 amino acids. The CDR3 protein is CASSLEASRRYGYTF. CDR3 DNA sequence: TGCGCCAGCAGCTTGGAGGCTAGCCGAAGATATGGCTACACCTTC.

The rearrangement links TRBV4-3 to TRBJ2-7; 12 bases align to TRBD2. Germline V gives CDR1 LGHNA, CDR2 YSLEER. V lost 0 bases and J lost 5; bases outside the gene matches: 2. This CDR3 comprises 15 residues. The CDR3 protein is CASSQETSGGDEQYF. The CDR3 bases are TGCGCCAGCAGCCAAGAGACTAGCGGGGGTGACGAGCAGTACTTC.

The chain carries TRBV9 and TRBJ1-5; possibly TRBD1 for D (5 bases). CDR1 is SGDLS, CDR2 YYNGEE, per germline. Trimming took 0 bases from V and 5 from J, leaving 9 bases between them. CDR3 size: 14 residues. The chain's CDR3 is CASSVAGDYQPQHF. CDR3 coding DNA: TGTGCCAGCAGCGTAGCGGGGGACTATCAGCCCCAGCATTTT.

This clonotype occurred a few times. This sequence joins TRBV7-9 and TRBJ2-5; 9 nucleotides align to TRBD2. The V segment lost 9 bases and the J segment 4 bases; nucleotides outside the gene matches: 15. This CDR3 is built from 16 residues. In germline, CDR1 is SEHNR, CDR2 FQNEAQ (reference sequence). Written as DNA, the CDR3 is TGTGCCAGTAGCGAGACTAGCGGCCCGGGGGGAGAGACCCAGTACTTC. It translates to CASSETSGPGGETQYF.

The chain recombines TRBV11-2 with TRBJ2-7, with no clear D. The CDR3 runs to 15 residues. V was cut by 2 bases and J by 0 bases, with 11 bases left in between. The germline gives CDR1 SGHAT, CDR2 FQNNGV. The CDR3 reads CASSLSALSSYEQYF. DNA for the CDR3: TGTGCCAGCAGCTTATCGGCCCTGAGCTCCTACGAGCAGTACTTC.

This clonotype was seen only a few times. The genes are TRBV5-1 and TRBJ2-1; D is undetermined. V was pared by 1 base and J by 8 bases, with 10 bases between. The CDR3 has 13 residues. Germline-derived CDR1 and CDR2 are SGHRS and YFSETQ. CDR3 amino acids: CASSLSDDYEQFF. The CDR3 bases are TGCGCCAGCAGCTTGTCGGACGATTATGAGCAGTTCTTC.